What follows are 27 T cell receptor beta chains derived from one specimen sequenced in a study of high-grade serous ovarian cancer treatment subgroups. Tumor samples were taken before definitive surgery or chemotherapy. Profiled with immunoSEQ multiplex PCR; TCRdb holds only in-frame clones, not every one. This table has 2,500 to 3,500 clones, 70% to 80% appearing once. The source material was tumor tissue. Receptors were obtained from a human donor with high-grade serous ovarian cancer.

DNA of the CDR3: TGTGCCAGCAGCATGGGACGCCAAGAGACCCAGTACTTC. Protein sequence: CASSMGRQETQYF. The chain links TRBV7-6 to TRBJ2-5, with D perhaps TRBD1 or TRBD2 (5 bases each). V was trimmed by 5 bases and J by 1 base, leaving 8 bases between them. The CDR3 sequence is 13 residues long. CDR1 is SGHVS and CDR2 is FNYEAQ in the germline V gene.

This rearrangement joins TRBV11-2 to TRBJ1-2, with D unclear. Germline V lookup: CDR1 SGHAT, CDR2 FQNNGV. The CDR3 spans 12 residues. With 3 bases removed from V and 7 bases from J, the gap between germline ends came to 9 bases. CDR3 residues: CASSFSNGGYTF. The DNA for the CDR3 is TGTGCCAGCAGCTTTAGTAATGGTGGCTACACCTTC.

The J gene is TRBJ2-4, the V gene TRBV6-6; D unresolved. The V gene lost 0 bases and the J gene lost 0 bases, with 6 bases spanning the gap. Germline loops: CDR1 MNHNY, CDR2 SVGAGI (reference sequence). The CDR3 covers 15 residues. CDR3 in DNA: TGTGCCAGCAGTTACTCGGGCCTAGCCAAAAACATTCAGTACTTC. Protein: CASSYSGLAKNIQYF.

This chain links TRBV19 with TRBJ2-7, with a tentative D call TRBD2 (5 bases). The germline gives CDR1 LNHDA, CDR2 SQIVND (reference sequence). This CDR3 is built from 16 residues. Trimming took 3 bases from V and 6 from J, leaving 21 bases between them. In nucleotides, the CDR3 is TGTGCCAGTAGTATGGTTTTGGGAGCGCAGGTTCTCGAGCAGTACTTC. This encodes CASSMVLGAQVLEQYF.

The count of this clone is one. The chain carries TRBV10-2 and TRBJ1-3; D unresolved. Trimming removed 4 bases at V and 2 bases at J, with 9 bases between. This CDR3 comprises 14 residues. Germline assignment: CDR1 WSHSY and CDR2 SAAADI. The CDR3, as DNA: TGCGCCAGCAGTGGAGGCCAAGCTGGAAACACCATATATTTT. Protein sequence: CASSGGQAGNTIYF.

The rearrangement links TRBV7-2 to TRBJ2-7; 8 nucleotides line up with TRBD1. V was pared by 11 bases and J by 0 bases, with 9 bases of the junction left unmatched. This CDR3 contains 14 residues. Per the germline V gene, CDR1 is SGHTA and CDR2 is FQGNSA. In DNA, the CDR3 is TGTGCCGGGGCCGCCGACAGGGGCTCCTACGAGCAGTACTTC. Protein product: CAGAADRGSYEQYF.

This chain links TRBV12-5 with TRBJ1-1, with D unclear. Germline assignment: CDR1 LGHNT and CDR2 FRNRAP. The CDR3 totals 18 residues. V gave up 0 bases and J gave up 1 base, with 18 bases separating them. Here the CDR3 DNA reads TGTGCTAGTGGTTTGGTACCGGACGGCCATACGACGAACACTGAAGCTTTCTTT. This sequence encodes CASGLVPDGHTTNTEAFF.

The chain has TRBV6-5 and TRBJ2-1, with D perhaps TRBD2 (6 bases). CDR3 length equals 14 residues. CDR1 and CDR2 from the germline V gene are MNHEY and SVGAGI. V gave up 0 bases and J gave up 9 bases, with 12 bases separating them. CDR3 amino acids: CASSYSVGGSEQFF. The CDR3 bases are TGTGCCAGCAGTTACTCCGTGGGAGGTAGTGAGCAGTTCTTC.

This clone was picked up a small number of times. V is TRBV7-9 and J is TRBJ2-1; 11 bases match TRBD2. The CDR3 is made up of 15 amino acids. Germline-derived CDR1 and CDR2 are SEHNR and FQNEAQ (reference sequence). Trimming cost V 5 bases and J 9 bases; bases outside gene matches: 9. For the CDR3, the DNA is TGTGCCAGCAGCCCTAGTAGCGGGAGGGGCGGTGAGCAGTTCTTC. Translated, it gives CASSPSSGRGGEQFF.

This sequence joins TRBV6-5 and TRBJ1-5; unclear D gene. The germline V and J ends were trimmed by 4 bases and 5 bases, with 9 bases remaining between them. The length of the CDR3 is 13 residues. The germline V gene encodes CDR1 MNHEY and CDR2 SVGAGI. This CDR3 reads CASSFGVYQPQHF. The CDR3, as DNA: TGTGCCAGCAGTTTTGGGGTCTATCAGCCCCAGCATTTT.

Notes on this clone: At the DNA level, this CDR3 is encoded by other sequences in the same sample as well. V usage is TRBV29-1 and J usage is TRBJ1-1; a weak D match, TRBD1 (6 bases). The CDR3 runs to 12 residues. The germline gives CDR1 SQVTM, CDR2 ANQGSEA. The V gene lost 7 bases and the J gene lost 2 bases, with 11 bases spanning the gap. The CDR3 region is CSAGASNTEAFF. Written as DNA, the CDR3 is TGCAGCGCGGGGGCCTCCAACACTGAAGCTTTCTTT.

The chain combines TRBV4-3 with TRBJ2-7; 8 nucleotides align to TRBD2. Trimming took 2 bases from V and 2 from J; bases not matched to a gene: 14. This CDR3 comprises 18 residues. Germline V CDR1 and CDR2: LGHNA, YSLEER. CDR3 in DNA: TGCGCCAGCAGCCAAATCCCCTATGCGACGGGAGGGACCTACGAGCAGTACTTC. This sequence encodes CASSQIPYATGGTYEQYF.

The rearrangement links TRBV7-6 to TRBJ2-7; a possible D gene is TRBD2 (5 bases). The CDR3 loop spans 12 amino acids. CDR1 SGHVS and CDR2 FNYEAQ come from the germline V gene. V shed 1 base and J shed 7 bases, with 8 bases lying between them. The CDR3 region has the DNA TGTGCCAGCAGCTTAGAGGGAGCAGAGCAGTACTTC. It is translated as CASSLEGAEQYF. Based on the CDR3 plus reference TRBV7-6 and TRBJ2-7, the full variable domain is GAGVSQSPRYKVTKRGQDVALRCDPISGHVSLYWYRQALGQGPEFLTYFNYEAQQDKSGLPNDRFSAERPEGSISTLTIQRTEQRDSAMYRCASSLEGAEQYFGPGTRLTVT.

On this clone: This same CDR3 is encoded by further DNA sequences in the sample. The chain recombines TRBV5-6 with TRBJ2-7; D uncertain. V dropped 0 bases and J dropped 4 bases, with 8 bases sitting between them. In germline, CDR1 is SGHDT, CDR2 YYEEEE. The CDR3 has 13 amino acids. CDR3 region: CASSLDLNYEQYF. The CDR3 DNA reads TGTGCCAGCAGCTTGGACTTAAATTACGAGCAGTACTTC.

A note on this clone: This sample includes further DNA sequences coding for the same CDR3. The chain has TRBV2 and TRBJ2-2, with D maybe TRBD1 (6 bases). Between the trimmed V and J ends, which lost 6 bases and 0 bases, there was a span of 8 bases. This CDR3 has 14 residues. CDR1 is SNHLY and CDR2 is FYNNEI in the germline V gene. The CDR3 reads CASRDRPNTGELFF. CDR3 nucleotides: TGTGCCAGCAGGGACAGACCGAACACCGGGGAGCTGTTTTTT.

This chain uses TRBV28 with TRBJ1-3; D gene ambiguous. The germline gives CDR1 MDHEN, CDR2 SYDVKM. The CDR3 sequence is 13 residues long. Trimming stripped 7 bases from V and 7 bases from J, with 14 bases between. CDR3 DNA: TGTGCCAGCACCTTGGGCAGCGGCAACACCATATATTTT. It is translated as CASTLGSGNTIYF.

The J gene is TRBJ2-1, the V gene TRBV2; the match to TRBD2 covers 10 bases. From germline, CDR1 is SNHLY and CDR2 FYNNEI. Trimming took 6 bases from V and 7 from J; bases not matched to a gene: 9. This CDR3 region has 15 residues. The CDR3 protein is CASSKSGRAGNEQFF. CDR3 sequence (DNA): TGTGCCAGCAGCAAAAGCGGGAGGGCCGGGAATGAGCAGTTCTTC.

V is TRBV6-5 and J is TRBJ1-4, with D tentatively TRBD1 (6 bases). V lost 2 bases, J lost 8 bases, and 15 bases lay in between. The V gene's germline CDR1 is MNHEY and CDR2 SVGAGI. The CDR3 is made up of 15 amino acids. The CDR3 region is CASSYRRQGFEKLFF. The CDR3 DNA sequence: TGTGCCAGCAGTTACCGGAGGCAGGGGTTCGAAAAACTGTTTTTT.

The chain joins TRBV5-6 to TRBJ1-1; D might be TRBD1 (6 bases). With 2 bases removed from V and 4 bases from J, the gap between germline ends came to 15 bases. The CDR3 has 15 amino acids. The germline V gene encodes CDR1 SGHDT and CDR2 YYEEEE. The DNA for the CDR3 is TGTGCCAGCAGCTTCGGCACAGGGTTGGGCACTGAAGCTTTCTTT. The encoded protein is CASSFGTGLGTEAFF.

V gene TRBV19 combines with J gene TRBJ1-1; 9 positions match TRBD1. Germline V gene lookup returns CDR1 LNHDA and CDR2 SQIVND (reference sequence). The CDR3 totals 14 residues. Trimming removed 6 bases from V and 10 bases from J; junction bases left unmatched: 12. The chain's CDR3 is CASRRQGESSVAFF. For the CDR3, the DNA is TGTGCCAGTAGGAGACAGGGGGAGTCCTCTGTAGCTTTCTTT.

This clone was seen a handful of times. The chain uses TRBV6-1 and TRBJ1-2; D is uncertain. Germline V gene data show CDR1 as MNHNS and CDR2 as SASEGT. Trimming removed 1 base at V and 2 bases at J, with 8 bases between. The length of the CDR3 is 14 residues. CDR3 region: CASSEGRDNYGYTF. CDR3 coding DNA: TGTGCCAGCAGTGAAGGGAGAGACAACTATGGCTACACCTTC.

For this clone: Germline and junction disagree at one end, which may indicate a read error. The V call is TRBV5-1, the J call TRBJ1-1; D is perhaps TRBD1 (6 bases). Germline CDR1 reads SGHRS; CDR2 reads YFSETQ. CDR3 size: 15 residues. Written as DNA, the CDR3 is TGCGCCAGCAGCCCTGATAGGACAGCGAACACTGAAGTTTTCTTT. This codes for CASSPDRTANTEVFF.

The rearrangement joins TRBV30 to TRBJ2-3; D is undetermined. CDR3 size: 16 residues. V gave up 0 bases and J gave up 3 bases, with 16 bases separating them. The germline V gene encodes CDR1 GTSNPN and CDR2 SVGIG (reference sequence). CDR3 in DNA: TGTGCCTGGAGTGTGATGGCGGAAAGTTGGACAGATACGCAGTATTTT. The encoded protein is CAWSVMAESWTDTQYF. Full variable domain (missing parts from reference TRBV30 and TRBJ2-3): SQTIHQWPATLVQPVGSPLSLECTVEGTSNPNLYWYRQAAGRGLQLLFYSVGIGQISSEVPQNLSASRPQDRQFILSSKKLLLSDSGFYLCAWSVMAESWTDTQYFGPGTRLTVL.

The CDR3 region has the DNA TGTGCCAGCAGATTCGGACAGGGAGGGCAGTACGAGCAGTACTTC. Its protein is CASRFGQGGQYEQYF. The chain has TRBV27 and TRBJ2-7; D perhaps matches TRBD1 (8 bases). Trimming took 6 bases from V and 4 from J, leaving 19 bases between them. The CDR3 loop spans 15 amino acids. Per germline, CDR1 MNHEY and CDR2 SMNVEV (reference sequence).

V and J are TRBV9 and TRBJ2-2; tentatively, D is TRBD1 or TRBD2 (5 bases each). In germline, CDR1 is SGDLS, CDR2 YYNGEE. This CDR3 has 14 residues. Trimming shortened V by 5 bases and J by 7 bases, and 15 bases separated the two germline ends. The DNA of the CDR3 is TGTGCCAGCAGGGCCGGGACGGTAAACGGGGAGCTGTTTTTT. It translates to CASRAGTVNGELFF.

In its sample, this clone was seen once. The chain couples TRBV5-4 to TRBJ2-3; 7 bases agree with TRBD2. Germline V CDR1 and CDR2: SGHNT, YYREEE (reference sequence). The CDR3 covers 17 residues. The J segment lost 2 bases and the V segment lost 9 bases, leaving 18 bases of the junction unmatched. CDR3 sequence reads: CAIGSPGLRTITDTQYF. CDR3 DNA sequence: TGTGCCATCGGGTCTCCGGGACTACGGACCATCACAGATACGCAGTATTTT.

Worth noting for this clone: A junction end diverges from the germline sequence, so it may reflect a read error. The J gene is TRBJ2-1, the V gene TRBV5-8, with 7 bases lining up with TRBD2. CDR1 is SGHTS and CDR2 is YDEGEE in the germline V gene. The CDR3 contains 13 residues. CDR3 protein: CASSLAGYSEQFF. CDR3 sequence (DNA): TGTGCCAGCAGCTTAGCGGGATACAGTGAGCAGTTCTTC.